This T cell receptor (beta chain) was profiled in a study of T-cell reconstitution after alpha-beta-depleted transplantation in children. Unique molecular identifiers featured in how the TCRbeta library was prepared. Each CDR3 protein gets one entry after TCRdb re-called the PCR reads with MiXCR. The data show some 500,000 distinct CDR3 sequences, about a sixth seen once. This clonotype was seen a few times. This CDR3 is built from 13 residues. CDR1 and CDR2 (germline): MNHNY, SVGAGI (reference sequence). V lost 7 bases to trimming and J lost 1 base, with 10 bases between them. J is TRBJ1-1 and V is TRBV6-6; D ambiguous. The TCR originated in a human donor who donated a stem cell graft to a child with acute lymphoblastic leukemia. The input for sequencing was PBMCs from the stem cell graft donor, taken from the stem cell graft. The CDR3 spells CASTQPPNTEAFF. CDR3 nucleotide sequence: TGTGCCAGCACCCAACCCCCGAACACTGAAGCTTTCTTT.